This record concerns one TCR beta chain sequence. This sample was included in a study of blood T cell repertoires in COVID-19. At the level of the study: Some COVID-19 samples were acute and others convalescent; all came from the United States, Italy and Spain. PBMCs, B-cell-depleted T cells, or T cells were the source of the cDNA or gDNA that made up the material.

Per the original data handling: From reference gene primer amplification, estimates of nucleated cell counts were derived. Sequenced by immunoSEQ multiplex PCR; TCRdb stores in-frame clones only, minus some. That table supplies the V and J calls and clone size; D and trimming were determined from the DNA. The sample holds about 84,000 clones; 90% to 95% are singletons and the top ten take roughly 4.7%. V gave up 0 bases and J gave up 0 bases, with 7 bases separating them. The germline gives CDR1 SGDLS, CDR2 YYNGEE. The CDR3 consists of 14 residues. Input material: peripheral blood. The clonotype comes from a human donor with active COVID-19. The donor label of this sample is uncertain. The rearrangement uses TRBV9 and TRBJ2-7; D ambiguous. CDR3 protein: CASSVDYGSYEQYF. The CDR3 DNA is TGTGCCAGCAGCGTAGATTACGGCTCCTACGAGCAGTACTTC.